This entry lists 22 T cell receptor beta chains sequenced from one sample in a study of blood T cell repertoires in COVID-19. Clones were sequenced by immunoSEQ multiplex PCR, and TCRdb holds only the in-frame ones, with some missing. The repertoire holds some 390,000 clones, with roughly 86% as singletons. The sample was PBMCs or T cells enriched from blood (not recorded which). The receptors here all came from a woman aged 25 to 39 who had recovered from COVID-19.

The rearrangement links TRBV19 to TRBJ2-2; no clear D. There are 12 residues in the CDR3. The V gene lost 10 bases and the J gene lost 3 bases, with 9 bases spanning the gap. From germline, CDR1 is LNHDA and CDR2 SQIVND (reference sequence). CDR3 loop: CATESDTGELFF. The DNA of the CDR3 is TGTGCCACTGAGAGTGACACCGGGGAGCTGTTTTTT.

The chain joins TRBV7-3 to TRBJ2-2; 8 bases align to TRBD1. The V gene end was trimmed by 5 bases and the J gene end by 2 bases; junction bases not matched to a gene: 7. The CDR3 is made up of 16 amino acids. Per germline, CDR1 SGHTA and CDR2 FQGTGA. CDR3 nucleotides: TGTGCCAGCAGCCTCCGCGGACAGGGTAACACCGGGGAGCTGTTTTTT. Translation gives CASSLRGQGNTGELFF.

This clone was detected only once. The CDR3 spells CASSPRDSSMNTEAFF. DNA for the CDR3: TGTGCCAGCTCACCAAGGGACAGTTCCATGAACACTGAAGCTTTCTTT. The chain couples TRBV18 to TRBJ1-1; TRBD1 aligns across 7 bases. Germline V gives CDR1 KGHSH, CDR2 LQKENI. The length of the CDR3 is 16 residues. The ends lost 2 bases at V and 0 bases at J; junction bases unmatched: 6.

CDR3 DNA: TGTGCCAGTAGTGACCAGGGACATAGCAATCAGCCCCAGCATTTT. This encodes CASSDQGHSNQPQHF. V usage is TRBV19 and J usage is TRBJ1-5; maybe TRBD1 (6 bases). The CDR3 loop spans 15 amino acids. From germline, CDR1 is LNHDA and CDR2 SQIVND (reference sequence). The germline V and J ends were trimmed by 5 bases and 0 bases, with 11 bases remaining between them.

The chain is built from TRBV7-9 and TRBJ2-7; a possible D gene is TRBD2 (6 bases). The CDR3 sequence is 14 residues long. The V and J ends lost 2 bases and 7 bases respectively, with 15 bases between them. The germline V gene encodes CDR1 SEHNR and CDR2 FQNEAQ (reference sequence). Here the CDR3 DNA reads TGTGCCAGCAGCTTAACGGGGACTCTATTGGAGCAGTACTTC. This encodes CASSLTGTLLEQYF. Together with reference TRBV7-9 and TRBJ2-7, the CDR3 gives the full variable domain: DTGVSQNPRHKITKRGQNVTFRCDPISEHNRLYWYRQTLGQGPEFLTYFQNEAQLEKSRLLSDRFSAERPKGSFSTLEIQRTEQGDSAMYLCASSLTGTLLEQYFGPGTRLTVT.

The chain links TRBV7-8 to TRBJ1-5, with D unclear. CDR1 is SGHVS and CDR2 is FQNEAQ in the germline V gene. This CDR3 spans 14 amino acids. V gave up 3 bases and J gave up 0 bases, with 6 bases separating them. This CDR3 is CASSFLDSNQPQHF. DNA of the CDR3: TGTGCCAGCAGCTTCTTAGATAGCAATCAGCCCCAGCATTTT.

The chain uses TRBV6-5 and TRBJ1-1; 10 bases are a match to TRBD1. Germline V CDR1 and CDR2: MNHEY, SVGAGI. This CDR3 has 15 residues. The V gene end was trimmed by 5 bases and the J gene end by 10 bases; junction bases not matched to a gene: 13. CDR3 sequence reads: CASSRQPGQGTVAFF. The CDR3 DNA reads TGTGCCAGCAGTAGACAACCGGGACAGGGGACGGTAGCTTTCTTT.

As regards this clone: The same CDR3 can be traced to other DNA sequences in this sample. The chain joins TRBV19 to TRBJ1-1, with D maybe TRBD1 (5 bases). The CDR3 extends over 14 amino acids. Looked up from germline, CDR1 is LNHDA and CDR2 is SQIVND (reference sequence). V lost 4 bases, J lost 1 base, and 10 bases lay in between. The CDR3 loop is CASSTRERNTEAFF. For the CDR3, the DNA is TGTGCCAGTAGTACCAGGGAAAGGAACACTGAAGCTTTCTTT.

This chain uses TRBV28 with TRBJ2-2; 7 bases map to TRBD2. The CDR3 runs to 18 residues. Unmatched junction bases numbered 11, after V lost 4 bases and J lost 0 bases. Germline V gene lookup returns CDR1 MDHEN and CDR2 SYDVKM. DNA of the CDR3: TGTGCCAGCAGTTCGTGGGGGGGAAGGACGGCGAACACCGGGGAGCTGTTTTTT. As protein: CASSSWGGRTANTGELFF.

The chain is built from TRBV12-3 or TRBV12-4 and TRBJ2-3; 9 nucleotides align to TRBD1. V was pared by 2 bases and J by 9 bases, with 3 bases of the junction left unmatched. The CDR3 spans 13 residues. The CDR3, as DNA: TGTGCCAGCAGTTTAAGGGACAGGGCAACGCAGTATTTT. Protein sequence: CASSLRDRATQYF.

The CDR3 sequence: CASSSARLAGVVTEQFF. Written as DNA, the CDR3 is TGTGCCAGCAGTTCAGCGAGACTAGCGGGAGTGGTTACTGAGCAGTTCTTC. The chain links TRBV27 to TRBJ2-1, with TRBD2 identical over 12 bases. The germline V gene encodes CDR1 MNHEY and CDR2 SMNVEV (reference sequence). The CDR3 has 17 amino acids. J was trimmed by 9 bases and V by 4 bases; bases with no gene match: 13.

The chain combines TRBV28 with TRBJ1-1; the match to TRBD1 covers 7 bases. The CDR3 totals 11 residues. CDR1 and CDR2 (germline): MDHEN, SYDVKM. V lost 10 bases, J lost 5 bases, and 4 bases stayed unmatched. The CDR3 bases are TGTGCCACTACAGGGGAGACTGAAGCTTTCTTT. Its translation: CATTGETEAFF. The variable domain in full, with the rest retrieved from reference TRBV28 and TRBJ1-1, is DVKVTQSSRYLVKRTGEKVFLECVQDMDHENMFWYRQDPGLGLRLIYFSYDVKMKEKGDIPEGYSVSREKKERFSLILESASTNQTSMYLCATTGETEAFFGQGTRLTVV.

The genes are TRBV19 and TRBJ2-1, with 13 bases fitting TRBD2. Trimming cost V 3 bases and J 2 bases; bases outside gene matches: 4. The CDR3 loop spans 17 amino acids. Germline CDR1 and CDR2: LNHDA and SQIVND (reference sequence). CDR3 loop: CASSISGTSGAYNEQFF. The CDR3 DNA follows: TGTGCCAGTAGTATTTCAGGGACTAGCGGGGCCTACAATGAGCAGTTCTTC.

J is TRBJ1-1 and V is TRBV6-6; D call uncertain. V lost 6 bases, J lost 5 bases, and 16 bases lay in between. Germline CDR1 and CDR2: MNHNY and SVGAGI (reference sequence). The CDR3 has 14 amino acids. In nucleotides, the CDR3 is TGTGCCAGCAGCACGTCGACATTAGGTACTGAAGCTTTCTTT. This codes for CASSTSTLGTEAFF.

The rearrangement joins TRBV12-5 to TRBJ2-1; 8 bases are shared with TRBD1. Germline CDR1 reads LGHNT; CDR2 reads FRNRAP. Trimming took 4 bases from V and 6 from J; bases not matched to a gene: 8. The CDR3 runs 15 residues. DNA for the CDR3: TGTGCTAGTGGTTCCGGACAGGGCGAATCCAATGAGCAGTTCTTC. Translation gives CASGSGQGESNEQFF.

The chain couples TRBV9 to TRBJ2-1, with 12 bases that match TRBD1. Germline V gene sequence: CDR1 SGDLS, CDR2 YYNGEE. Trimming took 3 bases from V and 3 from J; bases not matched to a gene: 7. The CDR3 runs to 17 residues. CDR3 protein: CASSASGTGGLYNEQFF. Here the CDR3 DNA reads TGTGCCAGCAGCGCCTCCGGGACAGGGGGCCTCTACAATGAGCAGTTCTTC. The variable domain in full, with the rest retrieved from reference TRBV9 and TRBJ2-1, is DSGVTQTPKHLITATGQRVTLRCSPRSGDLSVYWYQQSLDQGLQFLIQYYNGEERAKGNILERFSAQQFPDLHSELNLSSLELGDSALYFCASSASGTGGLYNEQFFGPGTRLTVL.

This clone showed up just a few times. The chain combines TRBV10-1 with TRBJ2-7, with 10 bases fitting TRBD1. The CDR3 length is 14 residues. Germline V gene data show CDR1 as WNHNN and CDR2 as SYGVQD (reference sequence). The V and J ends lost 6 bases and 5 bases, in that order; junction bases with no gene match: 7. This CDR3 reads CASRPRDRGDEQYF. As DNA, the CDR3 is TGCGCCAGCAGGCCAAGGGACAGGGGTGACGAGCAGTACTTC.

The chain couples TRBV10-1 to TRBJ2-1; maybe TRBD2 (5 bases). The V gene lost 3 bases and the J gene lost 9 bases, with 18 bases spanning the gap. The CDR3 sequence is 15 residues long. Germline V CDR1 and CDR2: WNHNN, SYGVQD (reference sequence). This CDR3 is CASSDLGDPRGEQFF. The CDR3 bases are TGCGCCAGCAGTGACTTAGGAGATCCCCGGGGTGAGCAGTTCTTC.

The chain carries TRBV14 and TRBJ1-2; possible D gene TRBD1, 5 bases. The CDR3 totals 14 residues. CDR1 is SGHDN and CDR2 is FVKESK in the germline V gene. V lost 4 bases and J 2 bases, leaving 11 bases between the germline ends. The CDR3, as DNA: TGTGCCAGCAGCCGCGCGGGGGTCAACTATGGCTACACCTTC. This sequence encodes CASSRAGVNYGYTF.

This clone was found once. This chain connects TRBV9 to TRBJ1-3; D remains unclear. Germline V gives CDR1 SGDLS, CDR2 YYNGEE. This CDR3 is 18 amino acids long. The ends were cut back, 3 bases at V and 4 bases at J, with 23 bases in the middle. DNA of the CDR3: TGTGCCAGCAGCGACCCCAGGTTGCGGGCAAGTAGGGGAAACACCATATATTTT. This translates into CASSDPRLRASRGNTIYF.

This clone appeared a single time. V usage is TRBV3-1 (or the pseudogene TRBV3-2) and J usage is TRBJ1-1; 7 nucleotides line up with TRBD1. CDR3 length: 13 residues. The V segment lost 5 bases and the J segment 4 bases; nucleotides outside the gene matches: 4. Germline CDR1 LGHDT, CDR2 YNNKEL (reference sequence). The CDR3 region has the DNA TGTGCCAGCAGCACGGGACAGCTCACTGAAGCTTTCTTT. Protein: CASSTGQLTEAFF.

The chain recombines TRBV19 with TRBJ2-5; D possibly corresponds to TRBD1 (6 bases). Germline loops: CDR1 LNHDA, CDR2 SQIVND (reference sequence). With 4 bases removed from V and 2 bases from J, the gap between germline ends came to 8 bases. This CDR3 comprises 13 residues. CDR3 sequence reads: CASSTQGQETQYF. CDR3 bases: TGTGCCAGTAGTACACAGGGACAAGAGACCCAGTACTTC.